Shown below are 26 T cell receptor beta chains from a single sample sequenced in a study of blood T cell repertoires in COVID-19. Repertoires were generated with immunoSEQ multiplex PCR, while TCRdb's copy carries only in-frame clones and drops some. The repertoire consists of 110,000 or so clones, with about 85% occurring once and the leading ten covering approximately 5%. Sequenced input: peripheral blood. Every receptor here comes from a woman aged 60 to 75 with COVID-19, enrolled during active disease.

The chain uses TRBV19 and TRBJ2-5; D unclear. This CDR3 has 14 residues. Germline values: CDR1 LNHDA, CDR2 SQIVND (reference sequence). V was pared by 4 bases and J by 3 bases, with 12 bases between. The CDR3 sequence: CASSNRGNEETQYF. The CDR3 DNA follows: TGTGCCAGTAGTAATAGAGGAAACGAAGAGACCCAGTACTTC.

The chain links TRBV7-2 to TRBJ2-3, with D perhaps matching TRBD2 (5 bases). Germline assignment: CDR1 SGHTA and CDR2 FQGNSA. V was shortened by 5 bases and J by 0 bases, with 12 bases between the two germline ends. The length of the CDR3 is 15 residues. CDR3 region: CASSAPSGSTDTQYF. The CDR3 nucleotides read TGTGCCAGCAGCGCCCCTTCGGGGAGCACAGATACGCAGTATTTT. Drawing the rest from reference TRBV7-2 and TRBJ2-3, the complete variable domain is GAGVSQSPSNKVTEKGKDVELRCDPISGHTALYWYRQSLGQGLEFLIYFQGNSAPDKSGLPSDRFSAERTGGSVSTLTIQRTQQEDSAVYLCASSAPSGSTDTQYFGPGTRLTVL.

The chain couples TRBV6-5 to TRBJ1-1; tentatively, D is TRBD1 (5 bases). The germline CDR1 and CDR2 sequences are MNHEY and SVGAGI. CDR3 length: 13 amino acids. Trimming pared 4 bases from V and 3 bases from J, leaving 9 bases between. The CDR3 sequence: CASSSGSDTEAFF. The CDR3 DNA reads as TGTGCCAGCAGTTCAGGGTCGGACACTGAAGCTTTCTTT.

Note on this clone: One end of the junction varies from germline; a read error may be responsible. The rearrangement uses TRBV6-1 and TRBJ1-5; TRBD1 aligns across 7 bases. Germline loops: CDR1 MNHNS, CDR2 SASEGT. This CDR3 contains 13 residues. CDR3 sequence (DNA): TGTGCCAGCAGTGAAGCGGTGAACAGGGGCCAGTACTTT. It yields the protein CASSEAVNRGQYF.

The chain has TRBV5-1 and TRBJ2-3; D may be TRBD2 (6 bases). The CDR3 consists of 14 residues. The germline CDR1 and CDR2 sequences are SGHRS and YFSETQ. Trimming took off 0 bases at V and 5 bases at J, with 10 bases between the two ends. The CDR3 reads CASSLAGDLDTQYF. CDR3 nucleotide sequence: TGCGCCAGCAGCTTGGCGGGGGATCTAGATACGCAGTATTTT.

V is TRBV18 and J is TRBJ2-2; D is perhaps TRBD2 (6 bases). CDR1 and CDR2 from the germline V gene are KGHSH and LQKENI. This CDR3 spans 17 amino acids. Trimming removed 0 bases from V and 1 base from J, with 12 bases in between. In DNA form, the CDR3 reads TGTGCCAGCTCACCACCGGTCCGGGGGAGGAACACCGGGGAGCTGTTTTTT. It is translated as CASSPPVRGRNTGELFF.

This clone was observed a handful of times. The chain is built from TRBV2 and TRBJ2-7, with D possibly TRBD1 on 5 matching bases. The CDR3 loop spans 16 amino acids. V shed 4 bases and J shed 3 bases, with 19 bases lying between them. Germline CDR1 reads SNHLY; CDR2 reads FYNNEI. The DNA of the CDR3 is TGTGCCAGCAGTGTAATGTGGGGCAGCGCGAACTACGAGCAGTACTTC. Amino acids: CASSVMWGSANYEQYF.

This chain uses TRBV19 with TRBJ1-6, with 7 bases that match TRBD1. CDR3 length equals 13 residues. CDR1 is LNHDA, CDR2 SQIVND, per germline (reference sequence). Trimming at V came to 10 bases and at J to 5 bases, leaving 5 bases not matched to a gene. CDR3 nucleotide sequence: TGTGCCATTGGGGACAGACATAATTCACCCCTCCACTTT. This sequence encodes CAIGDRHNSPLHF.

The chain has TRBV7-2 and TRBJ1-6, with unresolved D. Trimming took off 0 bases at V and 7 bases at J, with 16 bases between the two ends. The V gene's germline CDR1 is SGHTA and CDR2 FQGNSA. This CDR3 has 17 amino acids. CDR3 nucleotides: TGTGCCAGCAGCTTAGCCGGGAAACACCGGATGAATTCACCCCTCCACTTT. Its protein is CASSLAGKHRMNSPLHF.

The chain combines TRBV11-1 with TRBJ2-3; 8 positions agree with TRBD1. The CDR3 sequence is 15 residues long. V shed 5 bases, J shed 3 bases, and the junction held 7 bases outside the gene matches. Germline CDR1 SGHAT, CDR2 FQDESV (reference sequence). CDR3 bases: TGTGCCAGCAGCCTTTACAGGGGGAGTACAGATACGCAGTATTTT. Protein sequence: CASSLYRGSTDTQYF.

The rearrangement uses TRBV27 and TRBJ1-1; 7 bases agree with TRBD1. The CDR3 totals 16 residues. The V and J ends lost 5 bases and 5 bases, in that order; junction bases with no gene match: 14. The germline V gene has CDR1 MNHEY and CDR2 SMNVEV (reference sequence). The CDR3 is CASSPSKKGARTEAFF. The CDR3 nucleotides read TGTGCCAGCAGTCCAAGCAAGAAGGGGGCGAGGACTGAAGCTTTCTTT.

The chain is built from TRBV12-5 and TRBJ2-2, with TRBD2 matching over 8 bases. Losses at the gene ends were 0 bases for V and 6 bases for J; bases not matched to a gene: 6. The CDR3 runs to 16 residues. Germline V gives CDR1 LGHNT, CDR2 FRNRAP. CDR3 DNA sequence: TGTGCTAGTGGTTTGGTTGCGGGGGGCAGAGCCGGGGAGCTGTTTTTT. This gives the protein CASGLVAGGRAGELFF.

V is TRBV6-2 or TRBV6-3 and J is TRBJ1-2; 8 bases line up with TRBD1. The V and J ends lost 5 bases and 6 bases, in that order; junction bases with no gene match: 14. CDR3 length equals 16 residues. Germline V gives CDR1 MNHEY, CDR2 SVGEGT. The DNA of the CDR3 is TGTGCCAGCAGTCAACGACCAGGACAGGGAAATGATGGCTACACCTTC. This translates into CASSQRPGQGNDGYTF.

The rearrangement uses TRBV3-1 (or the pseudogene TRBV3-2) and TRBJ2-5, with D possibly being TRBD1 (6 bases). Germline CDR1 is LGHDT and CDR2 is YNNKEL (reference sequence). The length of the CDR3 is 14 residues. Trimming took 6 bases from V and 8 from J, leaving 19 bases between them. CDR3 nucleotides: TGTGCCAGCAGGCACTCGACAGGCCGGAAAACCCAGTACTTC. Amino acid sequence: CASRHSTGRKTQYF.

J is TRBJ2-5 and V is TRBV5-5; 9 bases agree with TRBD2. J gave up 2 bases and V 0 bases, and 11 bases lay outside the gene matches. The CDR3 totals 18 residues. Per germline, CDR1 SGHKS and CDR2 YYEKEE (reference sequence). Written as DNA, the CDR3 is TGTGCCAGCAGCTTGGGTTTTATGAAGCGGGGGGTTCAAGAGACCCAGTACTTC. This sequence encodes CASSLGFMKRGVQETQYF.

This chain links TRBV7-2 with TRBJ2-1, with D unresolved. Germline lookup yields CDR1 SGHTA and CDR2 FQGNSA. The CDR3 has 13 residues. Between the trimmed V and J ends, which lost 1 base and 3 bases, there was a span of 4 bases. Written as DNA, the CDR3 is TGTGCCAGCAGCTTAGGGCTCTACAATGAGCAGTTCTTC. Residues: CASSLGLYNEQFF.

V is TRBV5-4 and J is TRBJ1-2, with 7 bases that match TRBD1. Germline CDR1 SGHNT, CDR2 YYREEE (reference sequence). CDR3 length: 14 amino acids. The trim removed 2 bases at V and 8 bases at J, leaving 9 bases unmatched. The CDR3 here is CASSFRDSSGGYTF. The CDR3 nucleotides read TGTGCCAGCAGCTTCCGGGACAGTTCTGGGGGCTACACCTTC.

In nucleotides, the CDR3 is TGCGCCAGCAGCCAAGATTCGAGACAGGGTGTCCTCTCAGGGTGGGAGACCCAGTACTTC. This sequence encodes CASSQDSRQGVLSGWETQYF. The rearrangement links TRBV4-3 to TRBJ2-5; 7 nucleotides align to TRBD1. The germline V gene encodes CDR1 LGHNA and CDR2 YSLEER. Trimming took 0 bases from V and 5 from J; bases not matched to a gene: 21. CDR3 size: 20 residues.

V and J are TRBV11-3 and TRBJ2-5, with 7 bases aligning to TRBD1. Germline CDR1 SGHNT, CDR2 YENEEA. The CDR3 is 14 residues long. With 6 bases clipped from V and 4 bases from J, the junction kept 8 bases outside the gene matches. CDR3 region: CASSPTAGGETQYF. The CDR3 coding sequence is TGTGCCAGCAGTCCCACGGCAGGGGGAGAGACCCAGTACTTC.

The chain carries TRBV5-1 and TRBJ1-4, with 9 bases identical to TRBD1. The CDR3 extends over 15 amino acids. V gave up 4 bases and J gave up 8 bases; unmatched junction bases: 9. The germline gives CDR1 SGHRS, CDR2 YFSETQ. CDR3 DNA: TGCGCCAGCAGCCCGGGGGGGACAGGGAACGAAAAACTGTTTTTT. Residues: CASSPGGTGNEKLFF.

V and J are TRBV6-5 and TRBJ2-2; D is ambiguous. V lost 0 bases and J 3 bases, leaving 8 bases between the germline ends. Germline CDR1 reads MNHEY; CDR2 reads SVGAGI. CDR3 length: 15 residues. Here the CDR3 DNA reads TGTGCCAGCAGTTACTCGACAACTTACACCGGGGAGCTGTTTTTT. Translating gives CASSYSTTYTGELFF.

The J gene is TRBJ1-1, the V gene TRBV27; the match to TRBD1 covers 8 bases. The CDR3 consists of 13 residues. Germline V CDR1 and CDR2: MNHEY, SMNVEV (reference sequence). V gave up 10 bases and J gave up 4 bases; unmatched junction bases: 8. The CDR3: CATRQGPFTEAFF. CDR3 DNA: TGTGCCACCCGACAGGGGCCCTTCACTGAAGCTTTCTTT.

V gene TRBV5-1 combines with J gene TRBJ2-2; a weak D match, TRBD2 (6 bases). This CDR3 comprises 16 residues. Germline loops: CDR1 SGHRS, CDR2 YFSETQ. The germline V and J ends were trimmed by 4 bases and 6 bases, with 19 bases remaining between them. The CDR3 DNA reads TGCGCCAGCAGCGCCGAGTCGGCCGGGGGTGCCGGGGAGCTGTTTTTT. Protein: CASSAESAGGAGELFF.

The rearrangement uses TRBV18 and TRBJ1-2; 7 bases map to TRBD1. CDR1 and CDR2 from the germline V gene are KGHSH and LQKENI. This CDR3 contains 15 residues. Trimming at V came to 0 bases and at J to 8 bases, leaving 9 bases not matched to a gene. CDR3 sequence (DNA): TGTGCCAGCTCACCACCCGGGAAGGGGGCTCAGGGCTACACCTTC. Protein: CASSPPGKGAQGYTF.

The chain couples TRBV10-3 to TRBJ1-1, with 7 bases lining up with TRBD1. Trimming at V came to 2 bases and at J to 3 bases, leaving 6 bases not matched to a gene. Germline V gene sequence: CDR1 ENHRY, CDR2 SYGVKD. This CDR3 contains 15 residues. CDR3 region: CAISEKWQGDTEAFF. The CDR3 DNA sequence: TGTGCCATCAGTGAGAAATGGCAGGGGGACACTGAAGCTTTCTTT.

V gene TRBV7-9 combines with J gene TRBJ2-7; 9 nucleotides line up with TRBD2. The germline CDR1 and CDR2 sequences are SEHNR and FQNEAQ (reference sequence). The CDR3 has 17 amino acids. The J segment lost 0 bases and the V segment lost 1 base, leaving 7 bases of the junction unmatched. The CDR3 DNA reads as TGTGCCAGCAGCTTAGGTGATAGCGGGAGACGCTCCTACGAGCAGTACTTC. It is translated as CASSLGDSGRRSYEQYF.